The TCR beta chain under discussion was sequenced for a study of blood T cell repertoires in COVID-19. Study overall: From T cells, B-cell-depleted T cells, or PBMCs came the material, which was cDNA or gDNA.

The CDR3 is made up of 15 amino acids. CDR1 is MNHEY and CDR2 is SVGAGI in the germline V gene. V trimming: 10 bases; J trimming: 3 bases; junction bases outside the gene matches: 10. This clone was detected only once. The data were produced by immunoSEQ multiplex PCR, yet TCRdb's version contains in-frame clones alone and is incomplete. This table has 100,000 or so clones, roughly 72% appearing once. V is TRBV6-5 and J is TRBJ1-5, with 9 bases identical to TRBD1. The sequencing input was peripheral blood. The sequence derives from a man older than 75 with acute or convalescent COVID-19. The CDR3 spells CATVFGTGLNQPQHF. The CDR3 DNA reads as TGTGCCACGGTCTTCGGGACAGGGCTCAATCAGCCCCAGCATTTT.